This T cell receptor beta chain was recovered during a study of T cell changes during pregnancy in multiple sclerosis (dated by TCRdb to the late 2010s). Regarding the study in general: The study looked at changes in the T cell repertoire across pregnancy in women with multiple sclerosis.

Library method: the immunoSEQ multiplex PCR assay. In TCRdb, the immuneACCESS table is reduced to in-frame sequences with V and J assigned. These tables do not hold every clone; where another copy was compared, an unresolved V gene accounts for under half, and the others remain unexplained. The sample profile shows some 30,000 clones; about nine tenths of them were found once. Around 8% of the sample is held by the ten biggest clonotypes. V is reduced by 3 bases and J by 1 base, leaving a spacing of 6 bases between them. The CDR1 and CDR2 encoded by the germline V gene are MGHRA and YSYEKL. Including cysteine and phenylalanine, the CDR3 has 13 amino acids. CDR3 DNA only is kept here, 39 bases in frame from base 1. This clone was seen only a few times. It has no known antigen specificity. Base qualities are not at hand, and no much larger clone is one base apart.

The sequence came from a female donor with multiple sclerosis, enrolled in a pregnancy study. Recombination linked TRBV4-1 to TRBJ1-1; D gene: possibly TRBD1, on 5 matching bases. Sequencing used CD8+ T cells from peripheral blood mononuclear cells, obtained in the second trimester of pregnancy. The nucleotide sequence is TGCGCCAGCAGCCACCAGGGGAACACTGAAGCTTTCTTT. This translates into CASSHQGNTEAFF.